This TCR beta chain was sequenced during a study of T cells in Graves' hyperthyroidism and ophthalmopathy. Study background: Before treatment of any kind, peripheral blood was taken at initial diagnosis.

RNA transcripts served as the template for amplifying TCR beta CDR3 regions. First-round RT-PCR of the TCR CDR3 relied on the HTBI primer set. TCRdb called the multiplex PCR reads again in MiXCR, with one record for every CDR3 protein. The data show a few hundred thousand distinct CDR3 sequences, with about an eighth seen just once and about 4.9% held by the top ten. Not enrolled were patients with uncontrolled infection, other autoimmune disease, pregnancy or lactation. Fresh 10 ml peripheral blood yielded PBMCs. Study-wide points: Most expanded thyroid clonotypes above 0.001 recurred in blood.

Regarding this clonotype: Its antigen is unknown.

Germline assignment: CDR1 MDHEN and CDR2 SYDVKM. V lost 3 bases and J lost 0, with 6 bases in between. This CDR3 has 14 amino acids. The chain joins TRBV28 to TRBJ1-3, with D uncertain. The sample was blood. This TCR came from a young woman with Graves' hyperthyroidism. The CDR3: CASSFWGSGNTIYF. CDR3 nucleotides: TGTGCCAGCAGTTTTTGGGGCTCTGGAAACACCATATATTTT.